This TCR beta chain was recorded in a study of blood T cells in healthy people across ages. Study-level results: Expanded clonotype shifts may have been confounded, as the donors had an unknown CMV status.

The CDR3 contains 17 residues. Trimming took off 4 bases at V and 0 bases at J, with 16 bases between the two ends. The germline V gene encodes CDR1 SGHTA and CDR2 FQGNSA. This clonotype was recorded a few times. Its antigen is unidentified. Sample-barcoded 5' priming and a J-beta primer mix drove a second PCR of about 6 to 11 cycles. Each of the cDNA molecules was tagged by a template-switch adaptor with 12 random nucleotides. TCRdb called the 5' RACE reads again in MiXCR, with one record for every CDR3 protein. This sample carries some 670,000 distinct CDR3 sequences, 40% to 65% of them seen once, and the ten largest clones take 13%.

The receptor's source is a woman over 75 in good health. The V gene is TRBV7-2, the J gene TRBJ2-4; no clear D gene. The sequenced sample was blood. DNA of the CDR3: TGTGCCAGCAGCTCCCGAAGTGCTTCAATAGCCAAAAACATTCAGTACTTC. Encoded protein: CASSSRSASIAKNIQYF.